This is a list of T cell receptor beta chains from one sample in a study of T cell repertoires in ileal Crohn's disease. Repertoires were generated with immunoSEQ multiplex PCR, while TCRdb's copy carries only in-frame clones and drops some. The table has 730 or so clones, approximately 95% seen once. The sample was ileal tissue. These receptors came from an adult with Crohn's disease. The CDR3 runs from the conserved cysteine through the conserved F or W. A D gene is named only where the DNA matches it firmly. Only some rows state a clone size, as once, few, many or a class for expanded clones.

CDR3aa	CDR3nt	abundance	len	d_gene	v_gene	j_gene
CASSFFSGPSSYEQYF	TGTGCCAGCAGTTTTTTTTCCGGGCCCTCCTCCTACGAGCAGTACTTC	once	16	-	TRBV27	TRBJ2-7
CASSPPGTLNTGELFF	TGTGCCAGCAGCCCCCCCGGGACACTGAACACCGGGGAGCTGTTTTTT	-	16	-	TRBV5-6	TRBJ2-2
CASRTTAGLDTKQFF	TGCGCCAGCAGGACGACAGCAGGGTTAGATACAAAGCAGTTCTTC	-	15	-	TRBV5-1	TRBJ2-1
CASSLWSLAGAYEQYF	TGTGCCAGCAGTTTATGGTCACTAGCGGGAGCGTACGAGCAGTACTTC	-	16	TRBD2	TRBV28	TRBJ2-7
CASSSGLSYEQYF	TGTGCCAGCAGCTCCGGACTGAGCTACGAGCAGTACTTC	-	13	-	TRBV7-9	TRBJ2-7
CASSPRASGNTDTQYF	TGCGCCAGCAGCCCGCGGGCTAGCGGGAACACAGATACGCAGTATTTT	-	16	TRBD2	TRBV5-1	TRBJ2-3
CASSLVRLAGDTQETQYF	TGTGCCAGCAGCTTAGTACGACTAGCGGGGGATACACAAGAGACCCAGTACTTC	-	18	TRBD2	TRBV7-9	TRBJ2-5
CASSPTGGYEQYF	TGTGCCAGCAGTCCCACAGGGGGCTACGAGCAGTACTTC	-	13	TRBD1	TRBV2	TRBJ2-7
CAISRQRNEKLFF	TGTGCCATCAGTCGACAGAGAAATGAAAAACTGTTTTTT	-	13	-	TRBV10-3	TRBJ1-4
CASSSVGGGFQETQYF	TGTGCCAGCAGTTCCGTAGGCGGGGGGTTTCAAGAGACCCAGTACTTC	-	16	TRBD2	TRBV6-6	TRBJ2-5
CASRDRLNEKLFF	TGTGCCAGTCGGGACAGACTTAATGAAAAACTGTTTTTT	-	13	TRBD1	TRBV6-5	TRBJ1-4
CASSQDRGWYGYTF	TGCGCCAGCAGCCAAGACAGGGGCTGGTATGGCTACACCTTC	-	14	-	TRBV4-3	TRBJ1-2